Listed here are 20 T cell receptor beta chains from one sample, sequenced in a study of cytotoxic CD8 clonotypes in ibrutinib-treated CLL. The protocol was immunoSEQ multiplex PCR, while the TCRdb copy is restricted to in-frame clones and leaves out a portion. The data show approximately 320,000 clones, about 64% seen once. This specimen was PBMCs, taken after 36 months of ibrutinib treatment. These receptor sequences come from a human donor with chronic lymphocytic leukemia.

V usage is TRBV9 and J usage is TRBJ2-1; D remains unclear. V was clipped by 4 bases and J by 8 bases, with 7 bases between them. CDR1 and CDR2 (germline): SGDLS, YYNGEE. The CDR3 is 11 residues long. As DNA, the CDR3 is TGTGCCAGCAGCCCCCAGGATGAGCAGTTCTTC. As protein: CASSPQDEQFF.

This clone was counted a few times. This chain joins TRBV20-1 and TRBJ2-7; D gene ambiguous. The ends were cut back, 1 base at V and 3 bases at J, with 4 bases in the middle. The CDR3 is 11 amino acids. Germline-derived CDR1 and CDR2 are DFQATT and SNEGSKA (reference sequence). CDR3 sequence reads: CSARGHYEQYF. The CDR3, as DNA: TGCAGTGCTAGAGGCCACTACGAGCAGTACTTC.

The chain links TRBV11-2 to TRBJ2-7; 9 nucleotides agree with TRBD2. V was clipped by 3 bases and J by 2 bases; unmatched bases: 2. This CDR3 spans 14 amino acids. The germline V gene encodes CDR1 SGHAT and CDR2 FQNNGV. As DNA, the CDR3 is TGTGCCAGCAGCTTTGCGGGAGGGCCCTACGAGCAGTACTTC. Translation: CASSFAGGPYEQYF.

This chain links TRBV15 with TRBJ2-1, with 11 bases that match TRBD1. V trimming: 6 bases; J trimming: 7 bases; junction bases outside the gene matches: 8. Per germline, CDR1 LNHNV and CDR2 YYDKDF (reference sequence). This CDR3 has 15 amino acids. The DNA for the CDR3 is TGTGCCACCAGATATGGACAGGGGGCGCGGAATGAGCAGTTCTTC. It is translated as CATRYGQGARNEQFF.

This clone has just one count. This chain connects TRBV9 to TRBJ2-5, with D possibly TRBD2 on 5 matching bases. The germline V and J ends were trimmed by 3 bases and 5 bases, with 14 bases remaining between them. The CDR3 contains 14 residues. Germline values: CDR1 SGDLS, CDR2 YYNGEE. The chain's CDR3 is CASSAGLPRETQYF. The CDR3 coding sequence is TGTGCCAGCAGCGCCGGACTGCCTCGGGAGACCCAGTACTTC.

This clone was seen a few times. The chain employs TRBV5-1 and TRBJ2-7; D is unclear. Looked up from germline, CDR1 is SGHRS and CDR2 is YFSETQ. The V gene lost 0 bases and the J gene lost 2 bases, with 12 bases spanning the gap. The CDR3 is made up of 15 amino acids. The CDR3 region has the DNA TGCGCCAGCAGCTTGGGGCTTGGAGCAACCTACGAGCAGTACTTC. The encoded protein is CASSLGLGATYEQYF.

The chain uses TRBV6-6 and TRBJ2-1; D not resolved. Trimming pared 2 bases from V and 5 bases from J, leaving 10 bases between. This CDR3 has 14 residues. CDR1 is MNHNY and CDR2 is SVGAGI in the germline V gene (reference sequence). CDR3 DNA sequence: TGTGCCAGCAGTTACGCTTCTGCGAACAATGAGCAGTTCTTC. This sequence encodes CASSYASANNEQFF.

V is TRBV10-2 and J is TRBJ2-7, with D perhaps TRBD1 (5 bases). The length of the CDR3 is 13 residues. Germline loops: CDR1 WSHSY, CDR2 SAAADI. V lost 6 bases and J 2 bases, leaving 11 bases between the germline ends. The CDR3 DNA reads as TGCGCCAGCAGGGAAGACAGTACCTACGAGCAGTACTTC. Its protein product is CASREDSTYEQYF.

This clone was detected a few times. This sequence joins TRBV15 and TRBJ2-1; the D is unclear. In germline, CDR1 is LNHNV, CDR2 YYDKDF (reference sequence). Trimming cost V 3 bases and J 6 bases, with 12 bases left between them. The CDR3 covers 14 residues. The CDR3 reads CATSRLGGLNEQFF. In nucleotides, the CDR3 is TGTGCCACCAGCAGGTTAGGCGGTCTCAATGAGCAGTTCTTC.

This sequence joins TRBV25-1 and TRBJ2-2; D gene unclear. The CDR3 extends over 14 amino acids. The V gene lost 3 bases and the J gene lost 1 base, with 6 bases spanning the gap. The germline gives CDR1 MGHDK, CDR2 SYGVNS. CDR3 loop: CASSDLKNTGELFF. In nucleotides, the CDR3 is TGTGCCAGCAGTGATCTTAAGAACACCGGGGAGCTGTTTTTT.

This clone showed up just once. This chain joins TRBV7-9 and TRBJ1-4; D unresolved. Germline V gene sequence: CDR1 SEHNR, CDR2 FQNEAQ (reference sequence). V shed 1 base and J shed 8 bases, with 11 bases lying between them. CDR3 length equals 14 residues. CDR3 in DNA: TGTGCCAGCAGCTTAGGAAGAAATGGGGAAAAACTGTTTTTT. This encodes CASSLGRNGEKLFF.

The V gene is TRBV9, the J gene TRBJ1-2; no firm D call. The CDR3 sequence is 14 residues long. Per the germline V gene, CDR1 is SGDLS and CDR2 is YYNGEE. V was clipped by 5 bases and J by 4 bases, with 15 bases between them. The CDR3 DNA is TGTGCCAGCAGTCCCCCCCGCTCTCTCTATGGCTACACCTTC. Protein: CASSPPRSLYGYTF.

The sample holds a few counts of this clone. The chain carries TRBV27 and TRBJ2-5, with D uncertain. The CDR3 consists of 13 residues. V lost 5 bases to trimming and J lost 0 bases, with 7 bases between them. Germline CDR1 is MNHEY and CDR2 is SMNVEV (reference sequence). CDR3 DNA: TGTGCCAGCAGTCCTGTTTACCAAGAGACCCAGTACTTC. Translation gives CASSPVYQETQYF.

The rearrangement links TRBV9 to TRBJ1-2, with 8 bases aligning to TRBD1. Germline V gene lookup returns CDR1 SGDLS and CDR2 YYNGEE. V lost 4 bases to trimming and J lost 1 base; unmatched junction nucleotides: 6. The CDR3 extends over 15 amino acids. The CDR3 nucleotides are TGTGCCAGCAGCATTACAGGGGGGAGTAACTATGGCTACACCTTC. Residues: CASSITGGSNYGYTF.

The genes are TRBV29-1 and TRBJ2-1; possibly TRBD1 for D (6 bases). Germline values: CDR1 SQVTM, CDR2 ANQGSEA. Trimming shortened V by 2 bases and J by 4 bases, and 12 bases separated the two germline ends. CDR3 size: 14 residues. CDR3 amino acids: CSVELGHLYNEQFF. As DNA, the CDR3 is TGCAGCGTTGAATTGGGACATCTATACAATGAGCAGTTCTTC.

The chain is built from TRBV6-6 and TRBJ1-2; a possible D gene is TRBD1 (6 bases). V lost 2 bases, J lost 6 bases, and 19 bases lay in between. Germline V gene sequence: CDR1 MNHNY, CDR2 SVGAGI (reference sequence). The CDR3 loop spans 16 amino acids. CDR3 sequence: CASSYVRFDRRNGYTF. The CDR3 nucleotides read TGTGCCAGCAGTTACGTGAGATTCGACAGGAGAAATGGCTACACCTTC.

This clone was seen once. The chain couples TRBV2 to TRBJ2-5, with TRBD2 identical over 8 bases. The CDR3 has 15 amino acids. Germline-derived CDR1 and CDR2 are SNHLY and FYNNEI. The J segment lost 5 bases and the V segment lost 0 bases, leaving 5 bases of the junction unmatched. The CDR3 here is CASSEANGGVETQYF. CDR3 DNA: TGTGCCAGCAGTGAAGCAAACGGGGGGGTCGAGACCCAGTACTTC.

The rearrangement links TRBV19 to TRBJ2-3; no clear D gene. Germline-derived CDR1 and CDR2 are LNHDA and SQIVND (reference sequence). V was trimmed by 3 bases and J by 6 bases, leaving 4 bases between them. There are 11 residues in the CDR3. This chain's CDR3 is CASSILDTQYF. DNA for the CDR3: TGTGCCAGTAGTATTCTCGATACGCAGTATTTT.

This clone was detected once. The genes are TRBV28 and TRBJ1-2; maybe TRBD1 (6 bases). CDR3 size: 13 residues. V shed 3 bases and J shed 7 bases, with 12 bases lying between them. Per the germline V gene, CDR1 is MDHEN and CDR2 is SYDVKM. CDR3 bases: TGTGCCAGCAGTTTGTCAGGGGCCGGTGGCTACACCTTC. This sequence encodes CASSLSGAGGYTF.

V is TRBV25-1 and J is TRBJ2-3, with TRBD2 as a possible D gene (6 bases). The germline V gene encodes CDR1 MGHDK and CDR2 SYGVNS. V lost 4 bases, J lost 6 bases, and 14 bases lay in between. The CDR3 extends over 14 amino acids. In DNA form, the CDR3 reads TGTGCCAGCAGTGTCTTCTCCCGGGGGGATACGCAGTATTTT. This translates into CASSVFSRGDTQYF.